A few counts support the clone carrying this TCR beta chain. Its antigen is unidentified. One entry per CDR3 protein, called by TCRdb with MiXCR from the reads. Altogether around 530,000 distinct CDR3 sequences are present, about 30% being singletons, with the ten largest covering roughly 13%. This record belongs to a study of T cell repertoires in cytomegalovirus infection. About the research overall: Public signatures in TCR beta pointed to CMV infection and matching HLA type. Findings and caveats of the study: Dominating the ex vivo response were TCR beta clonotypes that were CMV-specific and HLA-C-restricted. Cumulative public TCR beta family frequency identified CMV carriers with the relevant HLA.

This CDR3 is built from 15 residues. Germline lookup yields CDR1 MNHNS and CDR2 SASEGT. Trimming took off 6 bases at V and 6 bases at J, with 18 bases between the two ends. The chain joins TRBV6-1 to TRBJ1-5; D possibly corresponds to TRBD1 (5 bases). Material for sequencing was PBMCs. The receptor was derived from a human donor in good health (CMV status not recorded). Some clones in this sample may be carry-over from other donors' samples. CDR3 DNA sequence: TGTGCCAGCAGCCTCATGAGGGGAGGGAGTCAGCCCCAGCATTTT. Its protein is CASSLMRGGSQPQHF.